This T cell receptor beta chain was found in a study of regulatory T cells in long-lasting Graves disease. This clonotype came up many times. Germline trimming cut 1 base from V and 4 bases from J; bases unmatched to any gene: 3. The CDR3 is made up of 14 amino acids. As to time point: newly diagnosed GD, antithyroid drugs for less than 3 months. The authors made the TCR library using RNA they extracted from PBMCs. TCR beta libraries were built with iRepertoire HTBI primers and Arm-PCR of CDR3 regions. One entry per CDR3 protein, called by TCRdb with MiXCR from the multiplex PCR reads. The data contain approximately 350,000 distinct CDR3 sequences, approximately 10% of them seen just once; the ten biggest clones take up 15% to 20%. This sample was also put to use in a study of T cells in Graves' hyperthyroidism and ophthalmopathy.

The source material was peripheral blood mononuclear cells (PBMCs), sampled at new diagnosis, from a patient treated with antithyroid drugs. This chain uses TRBV12-3 or TRBV12-4 with TRBJ2-7; TRBD2 aligns across 8 bases. This TCR was sampled from a woman younger than 30 with Graves disease. CDR3 sequence: CASSLVRGGYEQYF. In DNA form, the CDR3 reads TGTGCCAGCAGTTTAGTCCGGGGGGGGTACGAGCAGTACTTC.